The 7 T cell receptor beta chains below come from one sample, sequenced in a study of T cells in tuberculosis. TCRdb's copy holds only in-frame clones and misses some; the assay was immunoSEQ multiplex PCR. The table has about 59,000 clones, roughly 79% seen once. Cells were sorted from thawed PBMC rested overnight and stained with GMM-loaded CD1B tetramer, viability dye and anti-CD3. C32 glucose monomycolate from Rhodococcus equi was loaded onto the CD1B tetramers. Sequencing used CD1b-GMM tetramer-negative cells sorted from PBMCs. The receptors stem from an adult woman with latent tuberculosis.

The chain joins TRBV7-9 to TRBJ2-1, with TRBD2 matching over 9 bases. V trimming: 1 base; J trimming: 6 bases; junction bases outside the gene matches: 10. The CDR3 has 17 amino acids. From germline, CDR1 is SEHNR and CDR2 FQNEAQ (reference sequence). CDR3 sequence: CASSLGGISGGGNEQFF. In nucleotides, the CDR3 is TGTGCCAGCAGCTTAGGAGGAATTAGCGGGGGAGGCAATGAGCAGTTCTTC.

This rearrangement joins TRBV7-3 to TRBJ2-2; weak D call: TRBD2 (7 bases). From germline, CDR1 is SGHTA and CDR2 FQGTGA. Trimming took off 4 bases at V and 3 bases at J, with 12 bases between the two ends. The CDR3 has 15 residues. In DNA form, the CDR3 reads TGTGCCAGCAGCTCCACAGGGAGGGACACCGGGGAGCTGTTTTTT. It codes for CASSSTGRDTGELFF.

V usage is TRBV29-1 and J usage is TRBJ2-7; 7 nucleotides agree with TRBD2. This CDR3 is built from 15 residues. Germline assignment: CDR1 SQVTM and CDR2 ANQGSEA. Losses at the gene ends were 8 bases for V and 0 bases for J; bases not matched to a gene: 13. The CDR3 reads CSYKGGRVSSYEQYF. In nucleotides, the CDR3 is TGCAGCTATAAAGGAGGGAGGGTTAGCTCCTACGAGCAGTACTTC.

The chain recombines TRBV7-2 with TRBJ1-1, with a tentative D call TRBD1 (5 bases). V shed 7 bases and J shed 5 bases, with 20 bases lying between them. The CDR3 totals 15 residues. Per the germline V gene, CDR1 is SGHTA and CDR2 is FQGNSA. The CDR3 nucleotides are TGTGCCAGCACCCACGCCGGGGGAATGAGGACTGAAGCTTTCTTT. Amino acids: CASTHAGGMRTEAFF.

CDR3 sequence: CASSLILRPYEQYF. DNA for the CDR3: TGTGCCAGCAGCTTAATATTGCGGCCTTACGAGCAGTACTTC. J is TRBJ2-7 and V is TRBV11-2; D call uncertain. The length of the CDR3 is 14 residues. Germline assignment: CDR1 SGHAT and CDR2 FQNNGV. Trimming took off 2 bases at V and 4 bases at J, with 12 bases between the two ends.

J is TRBJ2-1 and V is TRBV4-3; D not resolved. Trimming cost V 1 base and J 0 bases, with 7 bases left between them. The CDR3 is 15 residues long. Germline CDR1 LGHNA, CDR2 YSLEER. CDR3 in DNA: TGCGCCAGCAGCCAAGTCTGGAGCTCCTACAATGAGCAGTTCTTC. Translating it yields CASSQVWSSYNEQFF.

V usage is TRBV2 and J usage is TRBJ1-1; 10 positions agree with TRBD1. CDR3 length: 14 amino acids. Germline-derived CDR1 and CDR2 are SNHLY and FYNNEI. The V gene end was trimmed by 5 bases and the J gene end by 3 bases; junction bases not matched to a gene: 3. CDR3 in DNA: TGTGCCAGCAGTCGACAGGGGGCGGACACTGAAGCTTTCTTT. It encodes CASSRQGADTEAFF.